One sample yielded the 10 T cell receptor beta chains listed below, sequenced in a study of early T cells in non-severe SARS-CoV-2 infection. TCRdb re-called the 5' RACE reads through MiXCR, storing one row per CDR3 protein. The sample has around 23,000 distinct CDR3 sequences, around 4.5% seen once. The sample consisted of whole blood. Receptors originate from an adult who was a healthcare worker with PCR-confirmed SARS-CoV-2 infection or an uninfected control (not recorded which).

This clonotype was counted many times. V is TRBV20-1 and J is TRBJ2-3, with D possibly being TRBD1 (5 bases). This CDR3 has 12 amino acids. Germline V gene data show CDR1 as DFQATT and CDR2 as SNEGSKA (reference sequence). Trimming took 3 bases from V and 6 from J, leaving 10 bases between them. CDR3 sequence (DNA): TGCAGTGCTAGCTGGACACCGGATACGCAGTATTTT. Translation gives CSASWTPDTQYF.

This clonotype has a count of ten or more. V usage is TRBV6-6 and J usage is TRBJ2-1; D perhaps matches TRBD1 (6 bases). The germline V and J ends were trimmed by 6 bases and 6 bases, with 15 bases remaining between them. Germline V gene sequence: CDR1 MNHNY, CDR2 SVGAGI (reference sequence). The CDR3 spans 14 residues. In DNA, the CDR3 is TGTGCCAGCAGCCTCAGGGGTACCGTCAATGAGCAGTTCTTC. Translation gives CASSLRGTVNEQFF.

This clonotype came up many times. This sequence joins TRBV2 and TRBJ2-3, with D maybe TRBD1 (5 bases). Germline loops: CDR1 SNHLY, CDR2 FYNNEI. V lost 3 bases to trimming and J lost 5 bases, with 18 bases between them. The CDR3 length is 16 residues. CDR3 residues: CASSESQGFSEDTQYF. DNA for the CDR3: TGTGCCAGCAGTGAGTCGCAGGGCTTTTCTGAAGATACGCAGTATTTT.

This clonotype showed up many times. The genes are TRBV27 and TRBJ1-1; TRBD1 matches 8 bases. CDR3 size: 13 residues. Trimming at V came to 2 bases and at J to 8 bases, leaving 4 bases not matched to a gene. Germline V lookup: CDR1 MNHEY, CDR2 SMNVEV (reference sequence). In nucleotides, the CDR3 is TGTGCCAGCAGTTTAGGACAGGGCGTCGAAGCTTTCTTT. This translates into CASSLGQGVEAFF.

This clonotype was counted at least ten times. V and J are TRBV12-3 or TRBV12-4 and TRBJ2-3, with a tentative D call TRBD2 (5 bases). The length of the CDR3 is 16 residues. Trimming cost V 1 base and J 5 bases, with 16 bases left between them. The CDR3 is CASSLGSGGGLDTQYF. The CDR3 DNA reads as TGTGCCAGCAGTTTAGGAAGCGGAGGTGGGTTAGATACGCAGTATTTT.

This clonotype came up many times. The V call is TRBV6-6, the J call TRBJ2-1; TRBD2 matches at 8 bases. The CDR3 length is 12 residues. CDR1 is MNHNY, CDR2 SVGAGI, per germline (reference sequence). The trim removed 6 bases at V and 6 bases at J, leaving 1 base unmatched. CDR3 sequence reads: CASRREVNEQFF. The CDR3 region has the DNA TGTGCCAGCAGGCGGGAGGTCAATGAGCAGTTCTTC.

This clonotype turned up a few times. Being one base from a much bigger clone, this may be a read error. This rearrangement joins TRBV27 to TRBJ1-1; D call uncertain. This CDR3 is built from 14 residues. CDR1 and CDR2 from the germline V gene are MNHEY and SMNVEV (reference sequence). Trimming removed 10 bases from V and 4 bases from J, with 19 bases in between. The CDR3 coding sequence is TGTGCCAACAAACTTAGCGGCGATGGCACTGAAGCTTTCTTT. It specifies CANKLSGDGTEAFF.

This clonotype was counted many times. V gene TRBV4-3 combines with J gene TRBJ2-5; 8 positions agree with TRBD1. The CDR3 is 18 residues long. The V segment lost 0 bases and the J segment 4 bases; nucleotides outside the gene matches: 13. CDR1 and CDR2 from the germline V gene are LGHNA and YSLEER. CDR3 protein: CASSQDPPGQVFGETQYF. For the CDR3, the DNA is TGCGCCAGCAGCCAAGATCCCCCGGGACAGGTATTCGGAGAGACCCAGTACTTC.

The V and J genes are TRBV9 and TRBJ1-2; possibly TRBD1 for D (6 bases). CDR3 length: 14 amino acids. Germline CDR1 is SGDLS and CDR2 is YYNGEE. V lost 4 bases, J lost 6 bases, and 16 bases lay in between. CDR3 loop: CASSPRSAGDGYTF. The DNA of the CDR3 is TGTGCCAGCAGCCCACGATCGGCAGGGGATGGCTACACCTTC.

This clonotype was picked up many times. In nucleotides, the CDR3 is TGTGCCAGCAGCGTCGGACTAGCGGACAATGAGCAGTTCTTC. Its translation: CASSVGLADNEQFF. V gene TRBV9 combines with J gene TRBJ2-1; 10 bases are a match to TRBD2. Trimming took 2 bases from V and 5 from J; bases not matched to a gene: 1. The CDR3 runs 14 residues. Germline loops: CDR1 SGDLS, CDR2 YYNGEE.